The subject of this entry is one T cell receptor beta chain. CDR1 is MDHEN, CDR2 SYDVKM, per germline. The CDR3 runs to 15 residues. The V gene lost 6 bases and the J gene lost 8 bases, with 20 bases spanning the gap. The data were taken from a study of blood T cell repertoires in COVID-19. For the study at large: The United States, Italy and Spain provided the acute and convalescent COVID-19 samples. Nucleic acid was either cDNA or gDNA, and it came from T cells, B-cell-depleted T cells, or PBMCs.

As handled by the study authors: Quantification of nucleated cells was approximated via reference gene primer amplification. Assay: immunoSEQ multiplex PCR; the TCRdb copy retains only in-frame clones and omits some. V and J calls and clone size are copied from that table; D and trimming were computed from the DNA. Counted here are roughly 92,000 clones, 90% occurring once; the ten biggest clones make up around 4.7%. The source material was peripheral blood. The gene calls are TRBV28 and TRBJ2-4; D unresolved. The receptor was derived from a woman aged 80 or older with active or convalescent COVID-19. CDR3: CASSPSVLLNDIQYF. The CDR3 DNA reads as TGTGCCAGCAGCCCATCGGTCCTCCTAAATGACATTCAGTACTTC.